The T cell receptor (beta chain) under discussion was sequenced for a study of CD4 T cells in relation to SARS-CoV-2 and coronaviruses. At the level of the study: Patient ages ranged from roughly 20 to 80, median 38. Convalescent patients were fewer than 10 males and 4 females; two were Hispanic.

Study-level results: The cross-reactivity analysis covered only spike protein, not other viral proteins. In approximately 70% of donors, memory CD4+ clonotypes crossrecognized SARS-CoV-2 and at least one common cold coronavirus spike.

This CDR3 is built from 13 residues. The germline CDR1 and CDR2 sequences are LGHNA and YNFKEQ. V lost 4 bases, J lost 6 bases, and 9 bases lay in between. The table lists this clone with a few counts. Its antigen is unidentified. Measured with immunoSEQ multiplex PCR; TCRdb has only the in-frame clones, and not every one. The table lists 30,000 to 45,000 clones, roughly 90% of them singletons. This TCR was sampled from an adult with COVID-19. The chain joins TRBV4-2 to TRBJ2-2, with D uncertain. Sequencing was performed on memory CD4+ T cells from PBMCs. The CDR3 loop is CASSLRSSGELFF. The CDR3 DNA reads TGTGCCAGCAGCCTTAGGTCTTCCGGGGAGCTGTTTTTT.